These 21 T cell receptor beta chains came from one sample sequenced in a study of vaccination effects on CD4 cells after COVID-19. CD4+ T cell isolation took place after approximately 11 days of culture. Either the BNT162b2 or mRNA-1273 vaccine was given to participants in two doses. Generated by immunoSEQ multiplex PCR, the TCRdb table keeps only in-frame clones and is missing some. The table records about 73,000 clones, about 73% of them present only once. These receptors have no identified antigens. This specimen consisted of CD4+ T cells from PBMCs cultured without peptide, obtained after COVID-19 vaccination. The receptors here all came from a human donor who received a COVID-19 vaccine.

This sequence joins TRBV18 and TRBJ1-3, with D possibly TRBD1 on 6 matching bases. Looked up from germline, CDR1 is KGHSH and CDR2 is LQKENI. Trimming removed 3 bases at V and 0 bases at J, with 12 bases between. This CDR3 contains 16 residues. CDR3 residues: CASSPTLTGSGNTIYF. The CDR3 region has the DNA TGTGCCAGCTCACCGACCTTGACAGGCTCTGGAAACACCATATATTTT.

The V call is TRBV2, the J call TRBJ1-1, with a possible D match to TRBD1 (5 bases). Looked up from germline, CDR1 is SNHLY and CDR2 is FYNNEI. Trimming pared 7 bases from V and 0 bases from J, leaving 15 bases between. The CDR3 loop spans 15 amino acids. The CDR3 coding sequence is TGTGCCAGCACATATTCGGGGGTCATGAACACTGAAGCTTTCTTT. It translates to CASTYSGVMNTEAFF.

V usage is TRBV24-1 and J usage is TRBJ2-5; possibly TRBD1 or TRBD2 for D (5 bases each). The germline CDR1 and CDR2 sequences are KGHDR and SFDVKD. The germline V and J ends were trimmed by 2 bases and 0 bases, with 9 bases remaining between them. The CDR3 contains 15 residues. The CDR3 DNA reads TGTGCCACCAGTGATTCGGGACGGCACCAAGAGACCCAGTACTTC. It is translated as CATSDSGRHQETQYF.

This chain connects TRBV7-2 to TRBJ1-2; D is perhaps TRBD1 (5 bases). This CDR3 contains 13 residues. The germline V gene encodes CDR1 SGHTA and CDR2 FQGNSA. V was cut by 1 base and J by 8 bases, with 11 bases left in between. The CDR3 coding sequence is TGTGCCAGCAGCTTAGTTGGGGGGGGAGGCTACACCTTC. Encoded protein: CASSLVGGGGYTF. The full variable domain, its missing parts supplied by reference TRBV7-2 and TRBJ1-2, is GAGVSQSPSNKVTEKGKDVELRCDPISGHTALYWYRQSLGQGLEFLIYFQGNSAPDKSGLPSDRFSAERTGGSVSTLTIQRTQQEDSAVYLCASSLVGGGGYTFGSGTRLTVV.

A few counts support this clone. The V and J genes are TRBV5-1 and TRBJ1-4; 12 bases agree with TRBD1. In germline, CDR1 is SGHRS, CDR2 YFSETQ. The CDR3 consists of 17 residues. The ends lost 4 bases at V and 7 bases at J; junction bases unmatched: 11. DNA of the CDR3: TGCGCCAGCAGCCCGGGACAGGGGGCGCTTTCTGTTGAAAAACTGTTTTTT. Its translation: CASSPGQGALSVEKLFF.

The chain links TRBV3-1 (or the pseudogene TRBV3-2) to TRBJ1-1, with a tentative D call TRBD1 (5 bases). V lost 4 bases, J lost 4 bases, and 13 bases lay in between. This CDR3 comprises 14 residues. Germline CDR1 and CDR2: LGHDT and YNNKEL (reference sequence). This CDR3 is CASSRERGGTEAFF. DNA for the CDR3: TGTGCCAGCAGCCGGGAAAGGGGTGGCACTGAAGCTTTCTTT.

This rearrangement joins TRBV2 to TRBJ2-2; 12 positions match TRBD2. Losses at the gene ends were 6 bases for V and 6 bases for J; bases not matched to a gene: 2. The CDR3 totals 14 residues. Per germline, CDR1 SNHLY and CDR2 FYNNEI. CDR3 loop: CASRTSGGAGELFF. CDR3 in DNA: TGTGCCAGCAGGACTAGCGGGGGAGCCGGGGAGCTGTTTTTT.

The V gene is TRBV24-1, the J gene TRBJ1-3, with TRBD1 matching 7 bases. The ends lost 4 bases at V and 4 bases at J; junction bases unmatched: 9. Germline-derived CDR1 and CDR2 are KGHDR and SFDVKD. There are 16 residues in the CDR3. This CDR3 reads CATSDPTGPRGNTIYF. The CDR3 DNA sequence: TGTGCCACCAGTGACCCGACAGGGCCGCGAGGAAACACCATATATTTT.

The V and J genes are TRBV25-1 and TRBJ2-3; 10 bases line up with TRBD1. The CDR3 contains 16 residues. V was pared by 2 bases and J by 2 bases, with 4 bases of the junction left unmatched. From germline, CDR1 is MGHDK and CDR2 SYGVNS. CDR3 DNA: TGTGCCAGCAGTGAAATCGGGACAGGGGTCACAGATACGCAGTATTTT. Translating it yields CASSEIGTGVTDTQYF.

This chain connects TRBV27 to TRBJ2-1, with D perhaps TRBD1 (6 bases). Germline values: CDR1 MNHEY, CDR2 SMNVEV (reference sequence). The CDR3 is made up of 15 amino acids. V was cut by 3 bases and J by 4 bases, with 13 bases left in between. The CDR3 DNA sequence: TGTGCCAGCAGTTTGGGGACAACCTTTTACAATGAGCAGTTCTTC. Amino acids: CASSLGTTFYNEQFF.

This sequence joins TRBV28 and TRBJ1-2; D remains unclear. V was trimmed by 7 bases and J by 4 bases, leaving 10 bases between them. The CDR3 spans 12 residues. The germline gives CDR1 MDHEN, CDR2 SYDVKM. In DNA form, the CDR3 reads TGTGCCAGCACCGAGGCGCCCTATGGCTACACCTTC. Translating it yields CASTEAPYGYTF.

A few counts support this clone. The V call is TRBV30, the J call TRBJ1-4; D not resolved. Per the germline V gene, CDR1 is GTSNPN and CDR2 is SVGIG (reference sequence). This CDR3 has 14 residues. V lost 1 base to trimming and J lost 4 bases, with 10 bases between them. The CDR3 spells CAWSAERFNEKLFF. The CDR3, as DNA: TGTGCCTGGAGTGCGGAGAGGTTTAATGAAAAACTGTTTTTT.

The J gene is TRBJ2-5, the V gene TRBV2, with D tentatively TRBD2 (6 bases). The CDR3 sequence is 16 residues long. From germline, CDR1 is SNHLY and CDR2 FYNNEI. Trimming took off 4 bases at V and 5 bases at J, with 20 bases between the two ends. CDR3 amino acids: CASSGSLWGEGETQYF. CDR3 DNA: TGTGCCAGCAGTGGCTCTCTTTGGGGGGAAGGGGAGACCCAGTACTTC. Combining the CDR3 with reference TRBV2 and TRBJ2-5 gives the whole variable domain EPEVTQTPSHQVTQMGQEVILRCVPISNHLYFYWYRQILGQKVEFLVSFYNNEISEKSEIFDDQFSVERPDGSNFTLKIRSTKLEDSAMYFCASSGSLWGEGETQYFGPGTRLLVL.

This chain connects TRBV10-3 to TRBJ2-5, with a possible D match to TRBD2 (6 bases). CDR1 and CDR2 from the germline V gene are ENHRY and SYGVKD. The CDR3 loop spans 14 amino acids. The V and J ends lost 0 bases and 5 bases respectively, with 10 bases between them. CDR3 sequence: CAISESWEAETQYF. The CDR3 nucleotides read TGTGCCATCAGTGAGTCGTGGGAGGCGGAGACCCAGTACTTC.

The J gene is TRBJ2-1, the V gene TRBV4-3; TRBD1 might be the D (6 bases). Germline loops: CDR1 LGHNA, CDR2 YSLEER. V dropped 1 base and J dropped 7 bases, with 14 bases sitting between them. This CDR3 has 15 residues. CDR3 in DNA: TGCGCCAGCAGCCAAGGGATGGCAGGGGTGAATGAGCAGTTCTTC. It codes for CASSQGMAGVNEQFF.

In this sample, this clone turned up a few times. This chain connects TRBV10-1 to TRBJ2-2; 8 bases agree with TRBD2. This CDR3 is 14 amino acids long. V lost 10 bases, J lost 0 bases, and 4 bases stayed unmatched. CDR1 and CDR2 from the germline V gene are WNHNN and SYGVQD (reference sequence). For the CDR3, the DNA is TGCGCCACCGGGGGGGGATCGAACACCGGGGAGCTGTTTTTT. Protein product: CATGGGSNTGELFF.

This chain joins TRBV5-4 and TRBJ1-2; D is undetermined. Germline CDR1 and CDR2: SGHNT and YYREEE (reference sequence). This CDR3 region has 13 residues. V was cut by 5 bases and J by 0 bases, with 8 bases left in between. Here the CDR3 DNA reads TGTGCCAGCAGGATTGGGACTAACTATGGCTACACCTTC. This translates into CASRIGTNYGYTF.

This clone has more than one count but fewer than ten. CDR3 sequence reads: CASSVDRGGLRTVTGELFF. The CDR3 DNA reads as TGTGCCAGCAGCGTAGACCGTGGGGGCCTTCGTACCGTCACCGGGGAGCTGTTTTTT. The chain employs TRBV9 and TRBJ2-2; TRBD1 is a possible D gene (6 bases). CDR3 length equals 19 residues. Between the trimmed V and J ends, which lost 0 bases and 4 bases, there was a span of 22 bases. Germline CDR1 reads SGDLS; CDR2 reads YYNGEE.

The gene calls are TRBV6-2 or TRBV6-3 and TRBJ1-2, with 9 positions matching TRBD1. This CDR3 is 16 amino acids long. CDR1 and CDR2 from the germline V gene are MNHEY and SVGEGT. The J segment lost 3 bases and the V segment lost 5 bases, leaving 10 bases of the junction unmatched. Here the CDR3 reads CASSAITWTGDYGYTF. The CDR3 nucleotides are TGTGCCAGCAGTGCCATAACCTGGACAGGGGACTATGGCTACACCTTC.

This chain's CDR3 is CASSPLQGSGNTIYF. For the CDR3, the DNA is TGTGCCAGCTCACCTCTCCAGGGAAGTGGAAACACCATATATTTT. The V gene is TRBV18, the J gene TRBJ1-3, with D possibly TRBD1 on 5 matching bases. V was shortened by 3 bases and J by 3 bases, with 12 bases between the two germline ends. There are 15 residues in the CDR3. Germline V CDR1 and CDR2: KGHSH, LQKENI.

The V call is TRBV24-1, the J call TRBJ2-3; D is undetermined. V was pared by 2 bases and J by 1 base, with 9 bases between. This CDR3 has 15 residues. Germline V gene sequence: CDR1 KGHDR, CDR2 SFDVKD. In DNA form, the CDR3 reads TGTGCCACCAGTGATTCAGGCAGAGGCACAGATACGCAGTATTTT. Translating gives CATSDSGRGTDTQYF.